The 3 T cell receptor beta chains reported below all come from one sample, sequenced in a study of cytomegalovirus exposure and HLA in healthy donors. The assay was immunoSEQ multiplex PCR, and TCRdb's table has in-frame clones only and misses some. The sample includes about 160,000 clones, over 85% of them seen just once. The sequencing sample was made of PBMCs. All receptors derive from a man younger than 35 in good health and CMV-seropositive.

The chain has TRBV7-3 and TRBJ2-7, with 7 bases matching TRBD2. The CDR3 loop spans 15 amino acids. Germline CDR1 reads SGHTA; CDR2 reads FQGTGA. J gave up 1 base and V 5 bases, and 8 bases lay outside the gene matches. The CDR3 sequence is CASSPGLGGSYEQYF. The CDR3 DNA is TGTGCCAGCAGCCCCGGGTTGGGAGGGTCCTACGAGCAGTACTTC.

The chain has TRBV7-8 and TRBJ1-1; 8 nucleotides match TRBD1. The CDR3 has 16 residues. The ends lost 3 bases at V and 0 bases at J; junction bases unmatched: 6. From germline, CDR1 is SGHVS and CDR2 FQNEAQ. CDR3 coding DNA: TGTGCCAGCAGCTTCCAGGGGGCGGTTATGAACACTGAAGCTTTCTTT. Protein: CASSFQGAVMNTEAFF.

The chain combines TRBV10-3 with TRBJ1-1; D unresolved. The CDR3 is made up of 14 amino acids. CDR1 and CDR2 from the germline V gene are ENHRY and SYGVKD. V dropped 3 bases and J dropped 0 bases, with 8 bases sitting between them. CDR3 bases: TGTGCCATCAGTGATAGAGCAATGAACACTGAAGCTTTCTTT. Its translation is CAISDRAMNTEAFF.